The 21 T cell receptor beta chains reported below all come from one sample, sequenced in a study of shared clonotypes between healthy human individuals (dated by TCRdb to the early 2020s). The library came from the immunoSEQ multiplex PCR assay. TCRdb took over this immuneACCESS table, retaining in-frame rearrangements with V and J assigned. Such tables are incomplete; in checked studies, under half of the missing clones stem from an unresolved V gene, and the remainder is unexplained. The sample table shows 550,000 to 700,000 clones, and 60% to 75% are seen once. Of the sample, about 1.8% falls within the top ten clones. The sequenced material came from memory CD4+ T cells sorted from blood. In the paper's terms, the cell subset or site label means: CD45RA-negative fraction. The origin of the receptors is a woman between 25 and 40 years old in good health.

V is TRBV28 and J is TRBJ1-5; no clear D gene. From germline, CDR1 is MDHEN and CDR2 SYDVKM. The V and J ends lost 1 base and 7 bases respectively, with 11 bases between them. The CDR3 loop spans 14 amino acids. CDR3 sequence reads: CASSLFQLGQPQHF. The CDR3 region has the DNA TGTGCCAGCAGTTTATTTCAGCTCGGGCAGCCCCAGCATTTT.

As for this clone: The sample contains more than one DNA sequence encoding this CDR3. The chain uses TRBV5-1 and TRBJ1-4; 11 bases agree with TRBD1. After removal of 5 bases from V and 8 bases from J, the junction contained 5 bases not matched to a gene. Germline V lookup: CDR1 SGHRS, CDR2 YFSETQ. This CDR3 is 14 amino acids long. CDR3 bases: TGCGCCAGCAGGGCCGGGACAGGGGGAGAAAAACTGTTTTTT. Protein sequence: CASRAGTGGEKLFF. Full variable domain (remainder filled in from reference TRBV5-1 and TRBJ1-4): KAGVTQTPRYLIKTRGQQVTLSCSPISGHRSVSWYQQTPGQGLQFLFEYFSETQRNKGNFPGRFSGRQFSNSRSEMNVSTLELGDSALYLCASRAGTGGEKLFFGSGTQLSVL.

The chain recombines TRBV7-2 with TRBJ2-7, with D possibly TRBD2 on 5 matching bases. The CDR3 is 15 residues long. The V gene lost 4 bases and the J gene lost 5 bases, with 18 bases spanning the gap. Per germline, CDR1 SGHTA and CDR2 FQGNSA. The CDR3 region is CASSSRWAGYNEQYF. The CDR3 bases are TGTGCCAGCAGCTCGCGTTGGGCGGGCTACAACGAGCAGTACTTC.

V usage is TRBV2 and J usage is TRBJ2-3, with TRBD1 identical over 9 bases. CDR1 is SNHLY, CDR2 FYNNEI, per germline. This CDR3 spans 13 amino acids. V shed 6 bases and J 4 bases; nucleotides not matched to a gene: 2. CDR3 protein: CASRGQGADTQYF. In DNA form, the CDR3 reads TGTGCCAGCAGGGGACAGGGCGCAGATACGCAGTATTTT. The full variable domain, completed using reference TRBV2 and TRBJ2-3, is EPEVTQTPSHQVTQMGQEVILRCVPISNHLYFYWYRQILGQKVEFLVSFYNNEISEKSEIFDDQFSVERPDGSNFTLKIRSTKLEDSAMYFCASRGQGADTQYFGPGTRLTVL.

This clone was recorded a few times. The junction departs from the called germline gene at one end, perhaps through a read error. In DNA, the CDR3 is TGTGCCAGCAGAGAAGGACAGGGAGATACGCAGTATTTT. Amino acids: CASREGQGDTQYF. The chain recombines TRBV2 with TRBJ2-3, with 8 bases aligning to TRBD1. CDR1 is SNHLY, CDR2 FYNNEI, per germline. The length of the CDR3 is 13 residues.

This clone was detected only a few times. The rearrangement links TRBV7-2 to TRBJ1-2; a weak D match, TRBD1 (5 bases). Per the germline V gene, CDR1 is SGHTA and CDR2 is FQGNSA. The ends were cut back, 5 bases at V and 7 bases at J, with 17 bases in the middle. The CDR3 extends over 14 amino acids. The CDR3 region has the DNA TGTGCCAGCAGCCCCTACCTCCAGGGCTCTGGCTACACCTTC. Protein sequence: CASSPYLQGSGYTF.

The chain employs TRBV23-1 and TRBJ1-5; D gene uncertain. TRBV23-1 is recorded as an ORF, its role being uncertain. The CDR3 extends over 11 amino acids. V was shortened by 6 bases and J by 7 bases, with 7 bases between the two germline ends. The DNA of the CDR3 is TGCGCCAGCAGCCTTGACCAGCCCCAGCATTTT. This sequence encodes CASSLDQPQHF.

The chain recombines TRBV6-5 with TRBJ1-2; D is perhaps TRBD1 (6 bases). There are 16 residues in the CDR3. V was clipped by 0 bases and J by 7 bases, with 18 bases between them. Germline V CDR1 and CDR2: MNHEY, SVGAGI. The CDR3 spells CASSYSSGRGPSGYTF. The CDR3 DNA reads TGTGCCAGCAGTTACTCGTCGGGACGGGGGCCGTCTGGCTACACCTTC.

V is TRBV28 and J is TRBJ2-7; 7 positions match TRBD2. The CDR3 consists of 16 residues. Per germline, CDR1 MDHEN and CDR2 SYDVKM. With 8 bases clipped from V and 1 base from J, the junction kept 14 bases outside the gene matches. The CDR3 nucleotides are TGTGCCAGCCGCGCGTTCTGGGGTAGCGGGTCCTACGAGCAGTACTTC. Its translation is CASRAFWGSGSYEQYF. Together with reference TRBV28 and TRBJ2-7, the CDR3 gives the full variable domain: DVKVTQSSRYLVKRTGEKVFLECVQDMDHENMFWYRQDPGLGLRLIYFSYDVKMKEKGDIPEGYSVSREKKERFSLILESASTNQTSMYLCASRAFWGSGSYEQYFGPGTRLTVT.

To note about this clone: Other DNA variants within this sample encode the same CDR3. V and J are TRBV6-6 and TRBJ1-2, with D possibly being TRBD1 (6 bases). Trimming stripped 5 bases from V and 3 bases from J, with 10 bases between. CDR3 length equals 13 residues. Looked up from germline, CDR1 is MNHNY and CDR2 is SVGAGI (reference sequence). The CDR3 here is CASSPTGDYGYTF. CDR3 DNA sequence: TGTGCCAGCAGTCCGACAGGAGACTATGGCTACACCTTC.

The chain joins TRBV5-6 to TRBJ2-1; 8 bases fit TRBD2. The CDR3 runs to 15 residues. CDR1 SGHDT and CDR2 YYEEEE come from the germline V gene. Losses at the gene ends were 4 bases for V and 4 bases for J; bases not matched to a gene: 7. The CDR3 sequence is CASSLRTSLYNEQFF. Here the CDR3 DNA reads TGTGCCAGCAGCCTAAGGACTAGCTTATACAATGAGCAGTTCTTC.

J is TRBJ2-7 and V is TRBV2; TRBD2 aligns across 9 bases. This CDR3 has 14 amino acids. Germline CDR1 is SNHLY and CDR2 is FYNNEI. V trimming: 8 bases; J trimming: 6 bases; junction bases outside the gene matches: 11. CDR3 in amino acids: CASQGGSGRAEQYF. In nucleotides, the CDR3 is TGTGCCAGCCAAGGGGGTAGCGGGAGAGCCGAGCAGTACTTC.

The gene calls are TRBV6-6 and TRBJ2-4; perhaps TRBD1 as D (8 bases). The CDR3 runs 14 residues. V dropped 5 bases and J dropped 4 bases, with 12 bases sitting between them. The V gene's germline CDR1 is MNHNY and CDR2 SVGAGI (reference sequence). The chain's CDR3 is CASSGGDRKNIQYF. The CDR3 DNA reads TGTGCCAGCAGTGGGGGGGACAGGAAAAACATTCAGTACTTC.

The V and J genes are TRBV28 and TRBJ1-3, with D perhaps TRBD1 (5 bases). V dropped 6 bases and J dropped 0 bases, with 12 bases sitting between them. The V gene's germline CDR1 is MDHEN and CDR2 SYDVKM. This CDR3 comprises 15 residues. The CDR3, as DNA: TGTGCCAGCAGCCCTGTAAGGGGCTCTGGAAACACCATATATTTT. It translates to CASSPVRGSGNTIYF.

Turning to this clone: The same CDR3 is also encoded by other DNA sequences in this sample. This chain uses TRBV20-1 with TRBJ2-3; D is unresolved. From germline, CDR1 is DFQATT and CDR2 SNEGSKA (reference sequence). CDR3 length: 11 residues. V lost 1 base, J lost 6 bases, and 5 bases lay in between. CDR3 residues: CSARVLDTQYF. CDR3 nucleotide sequence: TGCAGTGCTAGAGTGCTGGATACGCAGTATTTT.

The chain carries TRBV5-1 and TRBJ2-3; D is possibly TRBD1 (6 bases). V gave up 3 bases and J gave up 5 bases, with 7 bases separating them. Germline CDR1 and CDR2: SGHRS and YFSETQ. The CDR3 is made up of 12 amino acids. The CDR3 sequence: CASSSQGDTQYF. The CDR3 nucleotides read TGCGCCAGCAGCTCACAGGGAGATACGCAGTATTTT.

The chain couples TRBV6-6 to TRBJ2-3; unclear D gene. With 4 bases removed from V and 0 bases from J, the gap between germline ends came to 8 bases. Germline CDR1 reads MNHNY; CDR2 reads SVGAGI (reference sequence). This CDR3 is 14 amino acids long. The CDR3 spells CASSSGLSTDTQYF. In nucleotides, the CDR3 is TGTGCCAGCAGTTCCGGGTTGAGCACAGATACGCAGTATTTT.

The CDR3 reads CASRGQVGGNEKLFF. For the CDR3, the DNA is TGTGCCAGCAGGGGACAGGTGGGGGGGAATGAAAAACTGTTTTTT. V is TRBV2 and J is TRBJ1-4, with 8 bases fitting TRBD1. This CDR3 spans 15 amino acids. Germline V gene sequence: CDR1 SNHLY, CDR2 FYNNEI. V lost 6 bases, J lost 5 bases, and 8 bases stayed unmatched.

This rearrangement joins TRBV5-1 to TRBJ2-7; 10 bases match TRBD2. CDR1 is SGHRS, CDR2 YFSETQ, per germline. There are 19 residues in the CDR3. V lost 4 bases to trimming and J lost 0 bases; unmatched junction nucleotides: 16. The CDR3 protein is CASSLNNGTSAYHSYEQYF. The CDR3 coding sequence is TGCGCCAGCAGCCTAAATAACGGGACTAGCGCCTATCACTCCTACGAGCAGTACTTC.

The chain recombines TRBV28 with TRBJ1-5; D remains unclear. V was shortened by 7 bases and J by 0 bases, with 10 bases between the two germline ends. The CDR3 is made up of 14 amino acids. The germline CDR1 and CDR2 sequences are MDHEN and SYDVKM. The CDR3 DNA is TGTGCCAGCATTTCGGGAGGTAGCAATCAGCCCCAGCATTTT. Amino acids: CASISGGSNQPQHF.

This chain connects TRBV7-8 to TRBJ2-3; unclear D gene. This CDR3 is built from 15 residues. Trimming took 2 bases from V and 2 from J, leaving 11 bases between them. CDR1 SGHVS and CDR2 FQNEAQ come from the germline V gene. CDR3 coding DNA: TGTGCCAGCAGCTTATTCCAGCAGTACACAGATACGCAGTATTTT. Its translation is CASSLFQQYTDTQYF.